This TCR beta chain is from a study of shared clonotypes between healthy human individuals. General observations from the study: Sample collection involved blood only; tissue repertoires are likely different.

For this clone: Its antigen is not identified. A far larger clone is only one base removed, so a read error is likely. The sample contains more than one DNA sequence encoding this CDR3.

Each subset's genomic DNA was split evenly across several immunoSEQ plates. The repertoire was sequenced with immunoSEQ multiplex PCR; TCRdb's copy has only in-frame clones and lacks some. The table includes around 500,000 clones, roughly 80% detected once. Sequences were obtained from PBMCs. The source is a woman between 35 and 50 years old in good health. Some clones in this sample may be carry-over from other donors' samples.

This chain's CDR3 is CAWSLGLAGTYEQYF. The CDR3 DNA follows: TGTGCCTGGAGCCTCGGACTAGCCGGGACCTACGAACAGTACTTC. V gene TRBV30 combines with J gene TRBJ2-7, with 8 bases aligning to TRBD2. Germline CDR1 GTSNPN, CDR2 SVGIG (reference sequence). The CDR3 is 15 amino acids.